What follows are 8 T cell receptor beta chains derived from one specimen sequenced in a study of shared clonotypes between healthy human individuals. Method: immunoSEQ multiplex PCR; TCRdb's copy keeps in-frame clones and lacks some. The table lists more than 400,000 clones, about 85% of them singletons. Sequencing input: PBMCs. These receptor sequences come from a woman aged 40 to 50 in good health. Some clones in this sample may be carry-over from other donors' samples.

This chain uses TRBV18 with TRBJ2-7, with 9 bases that match TRBD1. The CDR3 totals 16 residues. The J segment lost 6 bases and the V segment lost 0 bases, leaving 9 bases of the junction unmatched. Looked up from germline, CDR1 is KGHSH and CDR2 is LQKENI. CDR3 amino acids: CASSPPGAGTGTEQYF. The CDR3 bases are TGTGCCAGCTCACCACCGGGGGCCGGGACAGGGACCGAGCAGTACTTC.

The gene calls are TRBV5-1 and TRBJ1-1; no reliable D call. V dropped 3 bases and J dropped 2 bases, with 8 bases sitting between them. Per the germline V gene, CDR1 is SGHRS and CDR2 is YFSETQ. The CDR3 is 13 amino acids. This CDR3 is CASSSLANTEAFF. The CDR3 DNA reads as TGCGCCAGCAGCTCCTTAGCTAACACTGAAGCTTTCTTT.

The chain links TRBV5-1 to TRBJ2-3; TRBD1 matches at 8 bases. The J segment lost 0 bases and the V segment lost 1 base, leaving 4 bases of the junction unmatched. The germline V gene has CDR1 SGHRS and CDR2 YFSETQ. The CDR3 covers 16 residues. The chain's CDR3 is CASSLTQGASTDTQYF. Here the CDR3 DNA reads TGCGCCAGCAGCTTGACGCAGGGGGCAAGCACAGATACGCAGTATTTT. Together with reference TRBV5-1 and TRBJ2-3, the CDR3 gives the full variable domain: KAGVTQTPRYLIKTRGQQVTLSCSPISGHRSVSWYQQTPGQGLQFLFEYFSETQRNKGNFPGRFSGRQFSNSRSEMNVSTLELGDSALYLCASSLTQGASTDTQYFGPGTRLTVL.

The rearrangement links TRBV15 to TRBJ2-7; D uncertain. Between the trimmed V and J ends, which lost 0 bases and 3 bases, there was a span of 12 bases. Germline V gene sequence: CDR1 LNHNV, CDR2 YYDKDF (reference sequence). The CDR3 is 15 amino acids. The CDR3 reads CATSRESSRIYEQYF. The CDR3 bases are TGTGCCACCAGCAGAGAATCCTCTAGAATCTACGAGCAGTACTTC.

The genes are TRBV28 and TRBJ1-2, with no clear D. The CDR3 has 11 amino acids. V was shortened by 6 bases and J by 8 bases, with 10 bases between the two germline ends. Looked up from germline, CDR1 is MDHEN and CDR2 is SYDVKM. The CDR3 region has the DNA TGTGCCAGCAGGGCTTGGGAGGGCTACACCTTC. Protein sequence: CASRAWEGYTF.

The chain links TRBV2 to TRBJ1-2, with D maybe TRBD1 (6 bases). The CDR3 is 14 amino acids. CDR1 is SNHLY and CDR2 is FYNNEI in the germline V gene. V gave up 6 bases and J gave up 1 base, with 12 bases separating them. Written as DNA, the CDR3 is TGTGCCAGCAGACGAATACAGGGTAACTATGGCTACACCTTC. Translation gives CASRRIQGNYGYTF.

Only a few counts were recorded for this clone. The chain has TRBV2 and TRBJ2-7, with a tentative D call TRBD2 (6 bases). V shed 8 bases and J shed 0 bases, with 11 bases lying between them. The germline V gene has CDR1 SNHLY and CDR2 FYNNEI. The CDR3 is 13 amino acids. The CDR3 loop is CASHGTYSYEQYF. In DNA, the CDR3 is TGTGCCAGCCATGGGACTTACTCCTACGAGCAGTACTTC.

This clone has only one observation. The rearrangement joins TRBV5-8 to TRBJ2-2; D is unresolved. V was trimmed by 2 bases and J by 7 bases, leaving 9 bases between them. The germline V gene encodes CDR1 SGHTS and CDR2 YDEGEE. There are 13 residues in the CDR3. The CDR3: CASSFRSGGELFF. The CDR3, as DNA: TGTGCCAGCAGCTTCAGGTCCGGCGGGGAGCTGTTTTTT.